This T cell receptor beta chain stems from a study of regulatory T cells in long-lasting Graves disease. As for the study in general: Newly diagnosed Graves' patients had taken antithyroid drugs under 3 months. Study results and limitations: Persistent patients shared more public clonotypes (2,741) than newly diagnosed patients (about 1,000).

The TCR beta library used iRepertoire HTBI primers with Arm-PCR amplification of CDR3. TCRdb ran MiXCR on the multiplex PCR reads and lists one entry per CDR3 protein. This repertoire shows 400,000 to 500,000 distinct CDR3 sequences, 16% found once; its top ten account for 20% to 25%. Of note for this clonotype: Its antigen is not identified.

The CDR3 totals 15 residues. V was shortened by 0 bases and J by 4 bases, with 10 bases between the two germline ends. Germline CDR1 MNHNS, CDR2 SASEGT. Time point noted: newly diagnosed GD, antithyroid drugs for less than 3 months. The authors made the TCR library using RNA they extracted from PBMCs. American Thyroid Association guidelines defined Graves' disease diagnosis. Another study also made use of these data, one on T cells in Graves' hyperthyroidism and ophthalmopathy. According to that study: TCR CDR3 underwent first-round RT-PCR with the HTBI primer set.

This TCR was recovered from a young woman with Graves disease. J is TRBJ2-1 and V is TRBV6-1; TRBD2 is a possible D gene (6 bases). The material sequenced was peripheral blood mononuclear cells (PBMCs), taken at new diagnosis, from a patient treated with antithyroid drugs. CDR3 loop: CASSEADSGYNEQFF. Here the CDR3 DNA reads TGTGCCAGCAGTGAAGCGGATAGCGGTTACAATGAGCAGTTCTTC.